This T cell receptor (beta chain) was documented in a study of PD-L1 blockade in urothelial cancer. The overall study: Patients commenced atezolizumab around 2014, and it was given at 1,200 mg intravenously every 3 weeks.

Clones were sequenced by immunoSEQ multiplex PCR, and TCRdb holds only the in-frame ones, with some missing. This repertoire shows about 50,000 clones, more than 70% found once; its top ten account for about 20%. The CDR3 is made up of 14 amino acids. CDR1 is SGHAT and CDR2 is FQNNGV in the germline V gene. Trimming removed 5 bases from V and 4 bases from J, with 14 bases in between. Specified time point: pretreatment peripheral blood. Sequenced here: PBMCs, sampled around atezolizumab (anti-PD-L1) treatment. The chain links TRBV11-2 to TRBJ1-1, with unresolved D. The clonotype was recovered from a man between 60 and 70 years old with urothelial cancer. CDR3 bases: TGTGCCAGCAGCCCCCCCGGTCGGGGCACTGAAGCTTTCTTT. Encoded protein: CASSPPGRGTEAFF.